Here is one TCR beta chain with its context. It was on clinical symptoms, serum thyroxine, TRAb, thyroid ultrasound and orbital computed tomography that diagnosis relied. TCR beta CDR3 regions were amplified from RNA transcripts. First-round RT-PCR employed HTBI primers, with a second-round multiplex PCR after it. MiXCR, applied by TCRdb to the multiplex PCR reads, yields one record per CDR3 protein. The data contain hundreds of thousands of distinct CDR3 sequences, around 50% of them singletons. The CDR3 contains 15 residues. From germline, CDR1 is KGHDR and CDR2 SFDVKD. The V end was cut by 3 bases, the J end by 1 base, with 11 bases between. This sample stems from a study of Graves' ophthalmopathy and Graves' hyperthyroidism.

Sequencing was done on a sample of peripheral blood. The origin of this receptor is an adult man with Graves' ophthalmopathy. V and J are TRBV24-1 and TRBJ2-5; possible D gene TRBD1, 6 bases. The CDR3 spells CATSDGQWGQETQYF. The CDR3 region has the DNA TGTGCCACCAGTGATGGACAGTGGGGCCAAGAGACCCAGTACTTC.